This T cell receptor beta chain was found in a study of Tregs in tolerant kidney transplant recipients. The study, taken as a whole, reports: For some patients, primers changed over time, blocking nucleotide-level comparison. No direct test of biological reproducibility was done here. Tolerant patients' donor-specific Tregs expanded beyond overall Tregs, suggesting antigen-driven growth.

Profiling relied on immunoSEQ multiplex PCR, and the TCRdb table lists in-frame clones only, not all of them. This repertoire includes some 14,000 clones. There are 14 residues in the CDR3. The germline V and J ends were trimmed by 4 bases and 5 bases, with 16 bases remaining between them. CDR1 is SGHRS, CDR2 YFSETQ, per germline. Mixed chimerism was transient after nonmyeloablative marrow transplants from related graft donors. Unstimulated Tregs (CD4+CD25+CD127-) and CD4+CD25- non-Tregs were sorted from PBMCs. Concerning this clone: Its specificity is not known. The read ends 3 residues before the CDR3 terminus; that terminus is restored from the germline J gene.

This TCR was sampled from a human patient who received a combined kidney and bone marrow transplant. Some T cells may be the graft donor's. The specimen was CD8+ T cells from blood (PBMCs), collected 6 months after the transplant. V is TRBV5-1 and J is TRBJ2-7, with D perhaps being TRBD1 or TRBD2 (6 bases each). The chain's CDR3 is CASSPGRGGNEQYF. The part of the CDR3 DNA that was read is TGCGCCAGCAGCCCGGGCAGGGGCGGGAACGAG.